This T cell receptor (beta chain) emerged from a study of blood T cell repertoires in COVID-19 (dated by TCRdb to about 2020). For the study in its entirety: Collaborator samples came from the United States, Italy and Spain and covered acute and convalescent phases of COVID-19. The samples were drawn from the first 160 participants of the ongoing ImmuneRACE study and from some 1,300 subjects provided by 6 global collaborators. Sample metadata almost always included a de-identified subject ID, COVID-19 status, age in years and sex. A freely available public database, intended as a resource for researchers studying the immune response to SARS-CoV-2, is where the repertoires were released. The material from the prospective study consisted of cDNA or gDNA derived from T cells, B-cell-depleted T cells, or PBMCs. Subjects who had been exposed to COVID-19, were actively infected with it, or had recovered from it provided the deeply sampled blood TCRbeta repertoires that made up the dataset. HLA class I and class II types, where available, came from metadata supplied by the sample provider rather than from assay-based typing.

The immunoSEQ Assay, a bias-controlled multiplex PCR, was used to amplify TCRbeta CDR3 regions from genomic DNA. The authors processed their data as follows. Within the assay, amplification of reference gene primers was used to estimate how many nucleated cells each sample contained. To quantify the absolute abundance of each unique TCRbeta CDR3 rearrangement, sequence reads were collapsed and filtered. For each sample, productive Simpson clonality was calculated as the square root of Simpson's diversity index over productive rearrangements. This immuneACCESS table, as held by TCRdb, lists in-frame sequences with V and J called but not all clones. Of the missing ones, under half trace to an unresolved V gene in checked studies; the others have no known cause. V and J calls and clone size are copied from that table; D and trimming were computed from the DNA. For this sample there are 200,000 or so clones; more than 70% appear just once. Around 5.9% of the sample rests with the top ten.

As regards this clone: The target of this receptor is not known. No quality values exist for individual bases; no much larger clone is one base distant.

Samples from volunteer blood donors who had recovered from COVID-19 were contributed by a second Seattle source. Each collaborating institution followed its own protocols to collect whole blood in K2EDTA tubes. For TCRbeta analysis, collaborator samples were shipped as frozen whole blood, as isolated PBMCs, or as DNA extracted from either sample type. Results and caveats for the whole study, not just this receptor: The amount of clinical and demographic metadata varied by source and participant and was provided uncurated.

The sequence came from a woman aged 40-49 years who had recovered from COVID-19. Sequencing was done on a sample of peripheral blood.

The CDR3 region reads CASSQAANGRTSYEQYF. The DNA sequence is TGCGCCAGCAGCCAAGCGGCGAACGGGAGAACGTCCTACGAGCAGTACTTC. The rearranged segments are TRBV4-3 and TRBJ2-7, with a weak D call of TRBD2 (6 bases match). CDR1 and CDR2 were assigned from the germline V gene as LGHNA and YSLEER. Inclusive of the bounding cysteine and phenylalanine, the CDR3 is 17 residues long. The sequence is cut down to CDR3 DNA, 51 bases in frame from base 1. V sheds 1 base and J sheds 1 base, leaving 17 bases between their ends.